This TCR beta chain is from a study of CD8+ T cells in alopecia areata. CDR1 SQVTM and CDR2 ANQGSEA come from the germline V gene. Trimming at V came to 4 bases and at J to 8 bases, leaving 4 bases not matched to a gene. CDR3 length equals 11 residues. cDNA reverse transcribed from extracted RNA served as the sequencing template. Sequencing used immunoSEQ multiplex PCR; TCRdb keeps in-frame clones, though not all of them. The table lists 210,000 or so clones, 66% of them singletons. Treatment reported: oral pan-JAK inhibitor, 5-10 mg twice daily. The genes are TRBV29-1 and TRBJ1-2; 7 bases map to TRBD1. The sequenced sample was CD4+ T cells sorted from blood, obtained at roughly week 45, from a patient treated with tofacitinib. This receptor was obtained from a human donor with alopecia areata. CDR3 amino acids: CSVVQGGGYTF. The CDR3 region has the DNA TGCAGCGTTGTTCAGGGGGGAGGCTACACCTTC.